The 27 T cell receptor beta chains given below trace back to one sample, sequenced in a study of glioma-infiltrating T cells after dendritic cell vaccination. Profiled with immunoSEQ multiplex PCR; TCRdb holds only in-frame clones, not every one. Counted here are around 92,000 clones, approximately 84% occurring once; the ten biggest clones make up about 5%. Time point defined: after dendritic cell vaccination, including at tumor progression/relapse. Sequenced material: blood, taken after dendritic cell vaccination. The receptors originated from a human donor with glioblastoma.

This clone was seen more than once but under ten times. The gene calls are TRBV7-8 and TRBJ2-5; 13 bases are shared with TRBD2. Per germline, CDR1 SGHVS and CDR2 FQNEAQ. The CDR3 extends over 17 amino acids. Losses at the gene ends were 0 bases for V and 5 bases for J; bases not matched to a gene: 6. The CDR3 bases are TGTGCCAGCAGCTTAGCCGGACTAGCGGGGGTTTTGGAGACCCAGTACTTC. Translation gives CASSLAGLAGVLETQYF.

The V and J genes are TRBV6-1 and TRBJ2-5; D not resolved. The J call is doubtful: the DNA matches TRBJ2-7 better. The CDR3 covers 12 residues. Germline CDR1 is MNHNS and CDR2 is SASEGT. CDR3 residues: CASSEMPYEQYF. CDR3 coding DNA: TGTGCCAGCAGTGAAATGCCCTACGAGCAGTACTTC.

V gene TRBV6-5 combines with J gene TRBJ1-4, with D tentatively TRBD1 (5 bases). The germline V and J ends were trimmed by 2 bases and 11 bases, with 15 bases remaining between them. The germline V gene encodes CDR1 MNHEY and CDR2 SVGAGI. CDR3 length: 14 residues. The CDR3 nucleotides are TGTGCCAGCAGTTACCCGCCCTCTCGGGGGAAACTGTTTTTT. Protein: CASSYPPSRGKLFF.

The J gene is TRBJ1-2, the V gene TRBV5-4; 10 bases line up with TRBD1. J lost 3 bases, V lost 5 bases, and 4 bases had no gene match. The CDR3 consists of 14 residues. In germline, CDR1 is SGHNT, CDR2 YYREEE (reference sequence). The CDR3 protein is CASRRTGGDYGYTF. CDR3 sequence (DNA): TGTGCCAGCAGACGGACAGGGGGTGACTATGGCTACACCTTC.

CDR3 nucleotides: TGCGCCAGCAGCTTAGGCCAGGCCAGCACAGATACGCAGTATTTT. It translates to CASSLGQASTDTQYF. J is TRBJ2-3 and V is TRBV5-1; D is unresolved. The ends were cut back, 2 bases at V and 0 bases at J, with 10 bases in the middle. Germline CDR1 and CDR2: SGHRS and YFSETQ. The CDR3 extends over 15 amino acids.

This chain connects TRBV2 to TRBJ1-4; TRBD1 is a possible D gene (6 bases). Germline V gene lookup returns CDR1 SNHLY and CDR2 FYNNEI. Trimming removed 0 bases at V and 8 bases at J, with 16 bases between. The CDR3 totals 16 residues. This CDR3 reads CASSEARGGFGEKLFF. In nucleotides, the CDR3 is TGTGCCAGCAGTGAAGCGCGAGGGGGTTTTGGAGAAAAACTGTTTTTT.

The gene calls are TRBV5-1 and TRBJ2-2; the D is unclear. The germline gives CDR1 SGHRS, CDR2 YFSETQ. The CDR3 covers 15 residues. Trimming cost V 0 bases and J 2 bases, with 8 bases left between them. The CDR3 loop is CASSLASGNTGELFF. CDR3 nucleotide sequence: TGCGCCAGCAGCTTGGCGTCGGGTAACACCGGGGAGCTGTTTTTT.

The chain links TRBV6-5 to TRBJ2-7; possible D gene TRBD2, 5 bases. CDR1 MNHEY and CDR2 SVGAGI come from the germline V gene. V dropped 1 base and J dropped 6 bases, with 13 bases sitting between them. This CDR3 spans 14 amino acids. CDR3 protein: CASSYLTTRSEQYF. In DNA, the CDR3 is TGTGCCAGCAGTTACTTAACCACTAGGAGCGAGCAGTACTTC.

This chain joins TRBV6-1 and TRBJ1-2; TRBD1 agrees at 9 bases. There are 15 residues in the CDR3. The junction had 6 bases not matched to a gene; V was cut back by 4 bases and J by 3 bases. Germline V gene lookup returns CDR1 MNHNS and CDR2 SASEGT. The CDR3 bases are TGTGCCAGCAGTGTGGGGACAGGGAGGGACTATGGCTACACCTTC. The encoded protein is CASSVGTGRDYGYTF.

The chain recombines TRBV28 with TRBJ2-1, with 7 positions matching TRBD1. Trimming at V came to 5 bases and at J to 8 bases, leaving 6 bases not matched to a gene. The CDR3 loop spans 13 amino acids. CDR1 and CDR2 from the germline V gene are MDHEN and SYDVKM. CDR3 loop: CASSLDREHEQFF. The DNA for the CDR3 is TGTGCCAGCAGTCTCGACAGGGAGCATGAGCAGTTCTTC. Drawing the rest from reference TRBV28 and TRBJ2-1, the complete variable domain is DVKVTQSSRYLVKRTGEKVFLECVQDMDHENMFWYRQDPGLGLRLIYFSYDVKMKEKGDIPEGYSVSREKKERFSLILESASTNQTSMYLCASSLDREHEQFFGPGTRLTVL.

This chain links TRBV4-1 with TRBJ2-1; the match to TRBD2 covers 9 bases. J gave up 4 bases and V 2 bases, and 9 bases lay outside the gene matches. Germline CDR1 and CDR2: MGHRA and YSYEKL. The CDR3 sequence is 17 residues long. CDR3 amino acids: CASSQSRREGDYNEQFF. The CDR3 DNA reads as TGCGCCAGCAGCCAAAGTCGGCGGGAGGGTGATTACAATGAGCAGTTCTTC.

The V gene is TRBV7-2, the J gene TRBJ2-3; D is unresolved. This CDR3 spans 14 amino acids. V lost 2 bases and J 4 bases, leaving 10 bases between the germline ends. Germline loops: CDR1 SGHTA, CDR2 FQGNSA. CDR3 residues: CASSLFSSADTQYF. The DNA for the CDR3 is TGTGCCAGCAGCTTATTTTCCTCTGCAGATACGCAGTATTTT.

The CDR3 sequence: CASSWGYPTDTQYF. The CDR3, as DNA: TGCGCCAGCAGCTGGGGCTACCCCACAGATACGCAGTATTTT. The chain links TRBV5-1 to TRBJ2-3; D possibly corresponds to TRBD1 (5 bases). Trimming shortened V by 3 bases and J by 2 bases, and 10 bases separated the two germline ends. CDR3 length: 14 residues. Per germline, CDR1 SGHRS and CDR2 YFSETQ.

The gene calls are TRBV19 and TRBJ1-6; D might be TRBD1 (6 bases). Looked up from germline, CDR1 is LNHDA and CDR2 is SQIVND (reference sequence). This CDR3 has 14 amino acids. V dropped 6 bases and J dropped 8 bases, with 14 bases sitting between them. The CDR3 region is CASSGVGGDSPLHF. The DNA of the CDR3 is TGTGCCAGTAGCGGAGTAGGGGGAGATTCACCCCTCCACTTT.

This clone was observed once. J is TRBJ1-2 and V is TRBV2; 12 bases agree with TRBD1. After removal of 1 base from V and 2 bases from J, the junction contained 5 bases not matched to a gene. The CDR3 runs to 17 residues. The germline CDR1 and CDR2 sequences are SNHLY and FYNNEI. Here the CDR3 reads CASSEERGTGGNYGYTF. As DNA, the CDR3 is TGTGCCAGCAGTGAAGAGAGGGGGACAGGGGGCAACTATGGCTACACCTTC.

This chain joins TRBV7-9 and TRBJ1-1; no definite D call. CDR1 SEHNR and CDR2 FQNEAQ come from the germline V gene (reference sequence). The CDR3 consists of 13 residues. Trimming stripped 6 bases from V and 1 base from J, with 9 bases between. The CDR3 DNA sequence: TGTGCCAGCAGTGTCCGGGGGAACACTGAAGCTTTCTTT. It yields the protein CASSVRGNTEAFF. The whole variable domain, remainder taken from reference TRBV7-9 and TRBJ1-1, is DTGVSQNPRHKITKRGQNVTFRCDPISEHNRLYWYRQTLGQGPEFLTYFQNEAQLEKSRLLSDRFSAERPKGSFSTLEIQRTEQGDSAMYLCASSVRGNTEAFFGQGTRLTVV.

This sequence joins TRBV9 and TRBJ1-5, with D maybe TRBD1 (5 bases). Trimming cost V 0 bases and J 5 bases, with 12 bases left between them. This CDR3 is 15 amino acids long. CDR1 SGDLS and CDR2 YYNGEE come from the germline V gene. CDR3 in DNA: TGTGCCAGCAGCGTAGCTGTGGGAGGGGATCAGCCCCAGCATTTT. This translates into CASSVAVGGDQPQHF. The variable domain in full, with the rest retrieved from reference TRBV9 and TRBJ1-5, is DSGVTQTPKHLITATGQRVTLRCSPRSGDLSVYWYQQSLDQGLQFLIQYYNGEERAKGNILERFSAQQFPDLHSELNLSSLELGDSALYFCASSVAVGGDQPQHFGDGTRLSIL.

The gene calls are TRBV5-4 and TRBJ2-3; 8 bases match TRBD1. Germline V gene data show CDR1 as SGHNT and CDR2 as YYREEE (reference sequence). V gave up 2 bases and J gave up 1 base; unmatched junction bases: 3. This CDR3 region has 15 residues. CDR3 nucleotide sequence: TGTGCCAGCAGCTTTGGACAGGGCCGCACAGATACGCAGTATTTT. This sequence encodes CASSFGQGRTDTQYF.

The rearrangement joins TRBV6-1 to TRBJ2-5, with 7 bases matching TRBD2. V lost 3 bases and J lost 5; bases outside the gene matches: 3. Germline loops: CDR1 MNHNS, CDR2 SASEGT. CDR3 length: 13 residues. The CDR3 DNA follows: TGTGCCAGCAGTGAGGGGGGGAGGGAGACCCAGTACTTC. Translated: CASSEGGRETQYF.

This chain connects TRBV2 to TRBJ2-1; D is undetermined. Germline loops: CDR1 SNHLY, CDR2 FYNNEI. V was pared by 6 bases and J by 1 base, with 10 bases between. The CDR3 spans 14 residues. The CDR3 bases are TGTGCCAGCAGCCCACAGCTTTCCTACAATGAGCAGTTCTTC. Its protein is CASSPQLSYNEQFF.

The genes are TRBV10-1 and TRBJ2-5, with TRBD2 as a possible D gene (5 bases). Germline CDR1 is WNHNN and CDR2 is SYGVQD (reference sequence). The germline V and J ends were trimmed by 8 bases and 0 bases, with 10 bases remaining between them. The CDR3 is 13 amino acids. CDR3 DNA sequence: TGCGCCAGCTCGATCGGGGACCAAGAGACCCAGTACTTC. The encoded protein is CASSIGDQETQYF.

The rearrangement joins TRBV6-5 to TRBJ1-1, with a possible D match to TRBD1 (5 bases). This CDR3 is 16 amino acids long. Germline assignment: CDR1 MNHEY and CDR2 SVGAGI. V was shortened by 2 bases and J by 2 bases, with 15 bases between the two germline ends. The CDR3 nucleotides read TGTGCCAGCAGTTACCAAGGGGTGTCATTTAACACTGAAGCTTTCTTT. This encodes CASSYQGVSFNTEAFF.

This clone was seen a handful of times. The rearrangement uses TRBV9 and TRBJ2-3; a weak D match, TRBD2 (7 bases). Germline CDR1 is SGDLS and CDR2 is YYNGEE. V was clipped by 0 bases and J by 0 bases, with 11 bases between them. This CDR3 has 16 amino acids. The chain's CDR3 is CASSVGGGYSTDTQYF. The CDR3 bases are TGTGCCAGCAGCGTAGGGGGGGGCTACAGCACAGATACGCAGTATTTT.

The chain recombines TRBV2 with TRBJ2-1; TRBD2 might be the D (5 bases). The CDR3 is made up of 15 amino acids. With 6 bases removed from V and 6 bases from J, the gap between germline ends came to 18 bases. Germline CDR1 SNHLY, CDR2 FYNNEI. CDR3 sequence (DNA): TGTGCCAGCAGAAAGGAGCGGCGGTATTTCAATGAGCAGTTCTTC. Its translation: CASRKERRYFNEQFF.

The V call is TRBV7-3, the J call TRBJ2-5, with D unclear. Trimming removed 5 bases from V and 2 bases from J, with 12 bases in between. The CDR3 sequence is 14 residues long. Germline-derived CDR1 and CDR2 are SGHTA and FQGTGA. CDR3 protein: CASSLGGAQETQYF. CDR3 nucleotide sequence: TGTGCCAGCAGCCTCGGCGGCGCTCAAGAGACCCAGTACTTC.

The J gene is TRBJ2-1, the V gene TRBV30; TRBD2 agrees at 9 bases. J gave up 8 bases and V 5 bases, and 1 base lay outside the gene matches. The CDR3 length is 11 residues. Per the germline V gene, CDR1 is GTSNPN and CDR2 is SVGIG (reference sequence). CDR3 DNA sequence: TGTGCCTGGGGACTAGCGTATGAGCAGTTCTTC. Translated, it gives CAWGLAYEQFF.

The chain couples TRBV28 to TRBJ2-3, with TRBD2 as a possible D gene (6 bases). The CDR3 spans 13 residues. Per the germline V gene, CDR1 is MDHEN and CDR2 is SYDVKM. V lost 7 bases and J 2 bases, leaving 10 bases between the germline ends. DNA for the CDR3: TGTGCCAGCACGGGAGATGCCACAGATACGCAGTATTTT. It is translated as CASTGDATDTQYF.